Below are 17 T cell receptor beta chains sequenced from a single sample in a study of OX40 agonist ivuxolimab in advanced cancers. Clones were read by immunoSEQ multiplex PCR, and TCRdb kept only the in-frame ones, dropping some. The table has some 69,000 clones, about 89% seen once; the top ten hold 0.25% to 0.3%. The sequences come from CD4+ or CD8+ T cells sorted from blood, collected in a trial of the OX40 agonist ivuxolimab. These receptors all stem from an adult with an advanced solid tumor such as melanoma, head and neck, liver or kidney cancer.

The chain links TRBV6-1 to TRBJ2-7; D is possibly TRBD2 (6 bases). The length of the CDR3 is 15 residues. V lost 5 bases to trimming and J lost 6 bases, with 20 bases between them. Germline V lookup: CDR1 MNHNS, CDR2 SASEGT. CDR3 sequence reads: CASSSRPGGGSEQYF. As DNA, the CDR3 is TGTGCCAGCAGTTCTCGCCCAGGCGGAGGGAGCGAGCAGTACTTC.

V is TRBV19 and J is TRBJ2-6; TRBD2 is a possible D gene (5 bases). Germline V gene sequence: CDR1 LNHDA, CDR2 SQIVND (reference sequence). Trimming shortened V by 3 bases and J by 2 bases, and 8 bases separated the two germline ends. The CDR3 extends over 15 amino acids. The CDR3 nucleotides are TGTGCCAGTAGTATGAGACTACCTGGGGCCAACGTCCTGACTTTC. Translating gives CASSMRLPGANVLTF.

The chain has TRBV9 and TRBJ2-7, with TRBD1 identical over 7 bases. The trim removed 0 bases at V and 3 bases at J, leaving 0 bases unmatched. The CDR3 runs 13 residues. The V gene's germline CDR1 is SGDLS and CDR2 YYNGEE. The CDR3 loop is CASSVGDSYEQYF. In DNA, the CDR3 is TGTGCCAGCAGCGTAGGGGACAGCTACGAGCAGTACTTC.

The chain uses TRBV7-9 and TRBJ2-5, with 12 bases lining up with TRBD1. Germline assignment: CDR1 SEHNR and CDR2 FQNEAQ (reference sequence). V trimming: 3 bases; J trimming: 5 bases; junction bases outside the gene matches: 7. The CDR3 is made up of 16 amino acids. The CDR3: CASSFGTGGDRETQYF. The CDR3 coding sequence is TGTGCCAGCAGCTTTGGGACAGGGGGCGATCGGGAGACCCAGTACTTC. Full variable domain (missing parts from reference TRBV7-9 and TRBJ2-5): DTGVSQNPRHKITKRGQNVTFRCDPISEHNRLYWYRQTLGQGPEFLTYFQNEAQLEKSRLLSDRFSAERPKGSFSTLEIQRTEQGDSAMYLCASSFGTGGDRETQYFGPGTRLLVL.

V usage is TRBV4-1 and J usage is TRBJ1-3; 7 nucleotides align to TRBD1. Looked up from germline, CDR1 is MGHRA and CDR2 is YSYEKL. Trimming took 3 bases from V and 1 from J; bases not matched to a gene: 3. The CDR3 loop spans 15 amino acids. CDR3 sequence reads: CASSQQQGSGNTIYF. DNA for the CDR3: TGCGCCAGCAGCCAGCAACAGGGGTCTGGAAACACCATATATTTT.

This sequence joins TRBV7-2 and TRBJ1-6, with TRBD1 identical over 9 bases. Germline V gene sequence: CDR1 SGHTA, CDR2 FQGNSA. After removal of 5 bases from V and 8 bases from J, the junction contained 4 bases not matched to a gene. The CDR3 is 14 residues long. Written as DNA, the CDR3 is TGTGCCAGCAGCGGCCGGACAGGGGATTCACCCCTCCACTTT. Its protein is CASSGRTGDSPLHF. The complete variable domain, with remaining parts taken from reference TRBV7-2 and TRBJ1-6, reads GAGVSQSPSNKVTEKGKDVELRCDPISGHTALYWYRQSLGQGLEFLIYFQGNSAPDKSGLPSDRFSAERTGGSVSTLTIQRTQQEDSAVYLCASSGRTGDSPLHFGNGTRLTVT.

This rearrangement joins TRBV11-2 to TRBJ2-5; perhaps TRBD2 as D (5 bases). The CDR3 consists of 15 residues. In germline, CDR1 is SGHAT, CDR2 FQNNGV. V lost 5 bases to trimming and J lost 2 bases, with 15 bases between them. DNA of the CDR3: TGTGCCAGCAGCCCCCGTGTAGCGCGACAAGAGACCCAGTACTTC. This gives the protein CASSPRVARQETQYF.

CDR3 amino acids: CAWLRGRGNEQFF. The CDR3 coding sequence is TGTGCCTGGTTGAGGGGAAGGGGCAATGAGCAGTTCTTC. This chain links TRBV30 with TRBJ2-1; the D call may be TRBD1 or TRBD2 (5 bases each). This CDR3 has 13 amino acids. The V and J ends lost 5 bases and 6 bases respectively, with 14 bases between them. Germline V lookup: CDR1 GTSNPN, CDR2 SVGIG (reference sequence).

The V and J genes are TRBV7-3 and TRBJ2-2; 8 bases agree with TRBD1. With V trimmed by 5 bases and J by 5 bases, 16 bases remained unmatched. This CDR3 spans 18 amino acids. Germline V gives CDR1 SGHTA, CDR2 FQGTGA. CDR3: CASSPGTGFLSVTGELFF. CDR3 DNA: TGTGCCAGCAGCCCGGGGACAGGTTTTCTTTCGGTTACCGGGGAGCTGTTTTTT.

The chain combines TRBV6-1 with TRBJ2-1; 10 positions agree with TRBD2. The CDR3 loop spans 18 amino acids. V dropped 3 bases and J dropped 7; count of bases not matched to a gene: 15. Germline V gives CDR1 MNHNS, CDR2 SASEGT. CDR3 loop: CASSDRVGGKREGNEQFF. CDR3 DNA sequence: TGTGCCAGCAGTGACCGCGTTGGGGGGAAGCGGGAGGGTAATGAGCAGTTCTTC.

The chain joins TRBV19 to TRBJ1-5, with 7 positions matching TRBD1. V lost 2 bases, J lost 0 bases, and 16 bases stayed unmatched. There are 20 residues in the CDR3. Germline CDR1 LNHDA, CDR2 SQIVND (reference sequence). In DNA, the CDR3 is TGTGCCAGTAGTATACATGGCCAGGGGGTCTTCCTTTATAGCAATCAGCCCCAGCATTTT. It is translated as CASSIHGQGVFLYSNQPQHF. The complete variable domain, with remaining parts taken from reference TRBV19 and TRBJ1-5, reads DGGITQSPKYLFRKEGQNVTLSCEQNLNHDAMYWYRQDPGQGLRLIYYSQIVNDFQKGDIAEGYSVSREKKESFPLTVTSAQKNPTAFYLCASSIHGQGVFLYSNQPQHFGDGTRLSIL.

This clone was observed a few times. The chain has TRBV5-4 and TRBJ2-4; maybe TRBD1 (6 bases). Germline CDR1 reads SGHNT; CDR2 reads YYREEE (reference sequence). V was pared by 3 bases and J by 0 bases, with 13 bases between. CDR3 length: 16 residues. CDR3 sequence: CASSSDRARAKNIQYF. In DNA, the CDR3 is TGTGCCAGCAGCTCGGACAGAGCGAGAGCCAAAAACATTCAGTACTTC.

The chain is built from TRBV9 and TRBJ2-2, with 12 positions matching TRBD2. With 0 bases clipped from V and 7 bases from J, the junction kept 10 bases outside the gene matches. Germline CDR1 SGDLS, CDR2 YYNGEE. The CDR3 loop spans 18 amino acids. The CDR3 reads CASSVGVLTSGSVGELFF. The CDR3 nucleotides are TGTGCCAGCAGCGTAGGGGTTTTGACTAGCGGGAGTGTCGGGGAGCTGTTTTTT.

The chain recombines TRBV11-3 with TRBJ2-2; 8 bases match TRBD2. CDR1 SGHNT and CDR2 YENEEA come from the germline V gene. There are 16 residues in the CDR3. J lost 6 bases, V lost 4 bases, and 10 bases had no gene match. CDR3 nucleotides: TGTGCCAGCAGCTCGACGGGAGGGCCGGTATCCGGGGAGCTGTTTTTT. It yields the protein CASSSTGGPVSGELFF. Looking up the rest from reference TRBV11-3 and TRBJ2-2 gives the full variable domain: EAGVVQSPRYKIIEKKQPVAFWCNPISGHNTLYWYLQNLGQGPELLIRYENEEAVDDSQLPKDRFSAERLKGVDSTLKIQPAELGDSAVYLCASSSTGGPVSGELFFGEGSRLTVL.

The CDR3 region has the DNA TGTGCCAGCAGCGTAGGGGACGTAGGAGCGAACACTGAAGCTTTCTTT. Translating it yields CASSVGDVGANTEAFF. V is TRBV9 and J is TRBJ1-1, with D tentatively TRBD1 (5 bases). The CDR3 has 16 residues. Germline CDR1 and CDR2: SGDLS and YYNGEE. Deletions cut 0 bases from V and 1 base from J, with 13 bases between.

V gene TRBV5-8 combines with J gene TRBJ1-5; a possible D gene is TRBD1 (6 bases). From germline, CDR1 is SGHTS and CDR2 YDEGEE. V was trimmed by 4 bases and J by 4 bases, leaving 18 bases between them. This CDR3 has 16 amino acids. The CDR3 spells CASSLVFGGRNQPQHF. The DNA of the CDR3 is TGTGCCAGCAGCCTGGTTTTCGGGGGCCGAAATCAGCCCCAGCATTTT.

The chain combines TRBV6-1 with TRBJ1-4; D is undetermined. Germline CDR1 MNHNS, CDR2 SASEGT. The V gene lost 3 bases and the J gene lost 7 bases, with 18 bases spanning the gap. The CDR3 loop spans 16 amino acids. This CDR3 is CASSEATLQRVEKLFF. The CDR3 DNA reads TGTGCCAGCAGTGAGGCGACACTTCAAAGGGTTGAAAAACTGTTTTTT.